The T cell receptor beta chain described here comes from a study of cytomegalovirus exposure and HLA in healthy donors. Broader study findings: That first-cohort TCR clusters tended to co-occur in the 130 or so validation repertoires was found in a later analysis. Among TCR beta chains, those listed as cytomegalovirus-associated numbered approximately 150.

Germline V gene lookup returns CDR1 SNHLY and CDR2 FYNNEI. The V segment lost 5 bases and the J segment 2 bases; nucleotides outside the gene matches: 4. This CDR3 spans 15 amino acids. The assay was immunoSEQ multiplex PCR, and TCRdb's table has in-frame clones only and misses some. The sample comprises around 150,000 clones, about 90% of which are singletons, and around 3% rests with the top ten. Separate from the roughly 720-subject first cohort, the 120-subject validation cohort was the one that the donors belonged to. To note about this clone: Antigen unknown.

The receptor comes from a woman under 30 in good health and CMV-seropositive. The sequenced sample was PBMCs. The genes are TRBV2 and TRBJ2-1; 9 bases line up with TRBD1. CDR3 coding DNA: TGTGCCAGCAGTACCGACAGGGGGACCTACAATGAGCAGTTCTTC. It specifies CASSTDRGTYNEQFF.